These T cell receptor beta chains were read from a single sample in a study of blood T cell repertoires in COVID-19. Assay used: immunoSEQ multiplex PCR; TCRdb lists only in-frame clones, some missing. The sample has 88,000 or so clones, approximately 85% seen once. Sequenced input: peripheral blood. All receptors come from a man aged 60 to 75 with acute or convalescent COVID-19. Each CDR3 is given with its conserved first and last residue.

TRBJ2-3 | TRBV14 | CASSQRGTSGSPATQYF
TRBJ2-7 | TRBV6-5 | CASSRESYEQYF
TRBJ2-3 | TRBV18 | CASSPGRGADTQYF
TRBJ2-7 | TRBV9 | CASSGTGAFSYEQYF
TRBJ1-1 | TRBV4-1 | CANHRGSQGTEAFF
TRBJ2-7 | TRBV14 | CASSQGGSNYEKQYF
TRBJ2-7 | TRBV4-2 | CASSQGRGSSYEQYF
TRBJ2-1 | TRBV20-1 | CSVGTVTEQFF
TRBJ2-1 | TRBV5-1 | CASSLSGGFRDNEQFF
TRBJ2-5 | TRBV27 | CASSLRGVETQYF
TRBJ1-2 | TRBV7-2 | CASSLTTWGGYTF
TRBJ2-2 | TRBV7-2 | CASSLVFRRDGELFF
TRBJ1-1 | TRBV20-1 | CSARDLGFAFF
TRBJ1-2 | TRBV19 | CASSQNRDSKNGGYTF
TRBJ1-2 | TRBV6-4 | CASTGGQGPYRYTF
TRBJ1-5 | TRBV30 | CAWSETGAHQPQHF
TRBJ2-3 | TRBV24-1 | CATSSPDRGTDTQYF
TRBJ2-5 | TRBV9 | CASSVSTGEETQYF
TRBJ1-4 | TRBV7-2 | CASSSDRGGGEKLFF
TRBJ1-2 | TRBV29-1 | CSVEDGDRVLGYTF
TRBJ1-1 | TRBV11-2 | CASSLVAGTGNTEAFF
TRBJ2-2 | TRBV5-4 | CASSLMLAGGTGELFF
TRBJ1-1 | TRBV19 | CASTLTTGTEAFF
TRBJ2-5 | TRBV5-6 | CASSPGTSGSQETQYF
TRBJ2-7 | TRBV7-2 | CASSLASSVNEQYF
TRBJ2-5 | TRBV2 | CASMPRTTWGETQYF
TRBJ2-5 | TRBV6-5 | CASGQGQETQYF
TRBJ2-7 | TRBV20-1 | CSASDLRAGAGEQYF
TRBJ2-2 | TRBV7-2 | CASSTHGTGETGELFF
TRBJ1-6 | TRBV6-5 | CASSYSEGARSPLHF
TRBJ2-5 | TRBV27 | CASSFHATGGPGETQYF
TRBJ2-7 | TRBV5-5 | CASSSLATYEQYF
TRBJ2-1 | TRBV4-2 | CASSQDQRGGGMGEQFF
TRBJ1-1 | TRBV6-5 | CASSSPRDRANTEAFF
TRBJ1-2 | TRBV7-2 | CASSLGSSGYGYTF
TRBJ2-1 | TRBV4-3 | CASSQDSSGGSRNEQFF
TRBJ1-1 | TRBV21-1 | CASSLGGGQNTEAFF
TRBJ1-2 | TRBV12-3/TRBV12-4 | CASSLRPGSGYTF
TRBJ2-7 | TRBV6-5 | CASSSGRGTGVYEQYF
TRBJ2-5 | TRBV9 | CASIQGCGRAYTETQYF
TRBJ1-4 | TRBV2 | CASSSEQGAGEKLFF
TRBJ1-5 | TRBV10-3 | CAISESGGSNQPQHF
TRBJ2-3 | TRBV19 | CASSQGPDTQYF
TRBJ1-1 | TRBV6-2/TRBV6-3 | CASSYSESRTEAFF
TRBJ1-1 | TRBV7-9 | CASSLSDRGLGTEAFF